This T cell receptor (beta chain) was sequenced for a study of blood T cell repertoires in COVID-19. Study-level background: COVID-19 samples collected from the United States, Italy and Spain covered acute and convalescent phases. PBMCs, B-cell-depleted T cells, or T cells were the source of the cDNA or gDNA that made up the material.

Germline CDR1 and CDR2: MDHEN and SYDVKM. The CDR3 length is 14 residues. Trimming took 7 bases from V and 3 from J; bases not matched to a gene: 9. Authors' methods: It was from reference gene primer amplification that nucleated cell counts were estimated. This table comes from immunoSEQ multiplex PCR, and its TCRdb copy is limited to in-frame clones, with some not included. V, J and clone size are taken as reported in that table, and D and trimming were inferred from the DNA itself. The data show 200,000 to 300,000 clones, 84% seen once. This TCR was recovered from a man between 60 and 75 years old with acute or convalescent COVID-19. The specimen was peripheral blood. The chain links TRBV28 to TRBJ2-7; 7 positions match TRBD2. The CDR3, as DNA: TGTGCCAGCACCCCCGGGACTAACCACTACGAGCAGTACTTC. Protein: CASTPGTNHYEQYF.